Presented here are 24 T cell receptor beta chains from one specimen sequenced in a study of sequential checkpoint blockade in melanoma. Treatment defined: randomized to nivolumab then ipilimumab (arm A) or the reverse (arm B). Repertoires were generated with immunoSEQ multiplex PCR, while TCRdb's copy carries only in-frame clones and drops some. The sample yields 25,000 to 35,000 clones, about 88% seen once. Sequenced here: CD8+ T cells sorted from blood (inferred from file names), sampled from a patient given nivolumab and ipilimumab in sequence. These TCRs come from a human donor with melanoma.

The rearrangement uses TRBV25-1 and TRBJ2-5, with unresolved D. Germline CDR1 reads MGHDK; CDR2 reads SYGVNS. This CDR3 contains 10 residues. V shed 4 bases and J shed 7 bases, with 4 bases lying between them. In DNA, the CDR3 is TGTGCCAGCAGTGCCTCGACCCAGTACTTC. As protein: CASSASTQYF.

The V call is TRBV7-9, the J call TRBJ2-5; 8 bases align to TRBD2. This CDR3 spans 12 amino acids. Germline V CDR1 and CDR2: SEHNR, FQNEAQ (reference sequence). Trimming cost V 5 bases and J 7 bases; bases outside gene matches: 3. The DNA of the CDR3 is TGTGCCAGCAGCCCCCGGGAGGGGACCCAGTACTTC. This encodes CASSPREGTQYF.

This clone was seen once. The chain carries TRBV30 and TRBJ1-1; TRBD1 matches at 7 bases. The germline CDR1 and CDR2 sequences are GTSNPN and SVGIG (reference sequence). The V gene end was trimmed by 4 bases and the J gene end by 3 bases; junction bases not matched to a gene: 8. The CDR3 totals 14 residues. CDR3 DNA: TGTGCCTGGAATTGGGGGACAGCCTACACTGAAGCTTTCTTT. Translated, it gives CAWNWGTAYTEAFF.

The CDR3 DNA is TGTGCCAGCATCCTCCGGGGGGCGATCACAGATACGCAGTATTTT. The encoded protein is CASILRGAITDTQYF. V is TRBV7-2 and J is TRBJ2-3; D possibly corresponds to TRBD2 (7 bases). V was shortened by 7 bases and J by 2 bases, with 16 bases between the two germline ends. Germline CDR1 SGHTA, CDR2 FQGNSA. CDR3 length: 15 amino acids.

The J gene is TRBJ2-2, the V gene TRBV5-5; TRBD1 matches at 7 bases. The CDR3 is made up of 15 amino acids. Germline lookup yields CDR1 SGHKS and CDR2 YYEKEE (reference sequence). V shed 1 base, J shed 6 bases, and the junction held 6 bases outside the gene matches. The CDR3 region is CASSLWDREPGELFF. The DNA for the CDR3 is TGTGCCAGCAGCTTGTGGGACAGAGAACCCGGGGAGCTGTTTTTT.

The CDR3 sequence: CASSVGQGSEKLFF. CDR3 DNA: TGTGCCAGCAGCGTAGGGCAGGGGAGTGAAAAACTGTTTTTT. The chain couples TRBV9 to TRBJ1-4, with D tentatively TRBD1 (6 bases). From germline, CDR1 is SGDLS and CDR2 YYNGEE. The CDR3 loop spans 14 amino acids. Trimming cost V 0 bases and J 7 bases, with 10 bases left between them.

This clone showed up just once. In DNA form, the CDR3 reads TGTGCCAGCAGCCCTGGGACAGGAGTGCTCGATACGCAGTATTTT. As protein: CASSPGTGVLDTQYF. The chain uses TRBV9 and TRBJ2-3; 8 nucleotides line up with TRBD1. This CDR3 has 15 amino acids. The V gene end was trimmed by 4 bases and the J gene end by 6 bases; junction bases not matched to a gene: 10. Germline CDR1 reads SGDLS; CDR2 reads YYNGEE. Full variable domain (missing parts from reference TRBV9 and TRBJ2-3): DSGVTQTPKHLITATGQRVTLRCSPRSGDLSVYWYQQSLDQGLQFLIQYYNGEERAKGNILERFSAQQFPDLHSELNLSSLELGDSALYFCASSPGTGVLDTQYFGPGTRLTVL.

V gene TRBV5-1 combines with J gene TRBJ1-4; D possibly corresponds to TRBD1 (6 bases). The CDR3 covers 14 residues. Germline V gives CDR1 SGHRS, CDR2 YFSETQ. Trimming stripped 5 bases from V and 8 bases from J, with 16 bases between. CDR3 loop: CASSYTGPGEKLFF. Here the CDR3 DNA reads TGCGCCAGCAGTTACACAGGGCCTGGGGAAAAACTGTTTTTT.

The J gene is TRBJ2-3, the V gene TRBV5-6, with D possibly being TRBD2 (6 bases). From germline, CDR1 is SGHDT and CDR2 YYEEEE. V lost 4 bases and J 2 bases, leaving 20 bases between the germline ends. CDR3 length: 17 residues. Here the CDR3 DNA reads TGTGCCAGCAGCCCCATTTTCGGTAGCGGATACACAGATACGCAGTATTTT. This encodes CASSPIFGSGYTDTQYF.

The V and J genes are TRBV9 and TRBJ2-1, with unresolved D. This CDR3 is built from 14 residues. Germline V gene sequence: CDR1 SGDLS, CDR2 YYNGEE. V shed 0 bases and J shed 6 bases, with 10 bases lying between them. The CDR3 DNA sequence: TGTGCCAGCAGCGTAGGGCCCCCTGGCAATGAGCAGTTCTTC. Translation: CASSVGPPGNEQFF.

Of note for this clone: In the same sample, other DNA sequences code for this CDR3. The V call is TRBV28, the J call TRBJ1-5, with TRBD1 as a possible D gene (6 bases). The germline CDR1 and CDR2 sequences are MDHEN and SYDVKM. V was clipped by 4 bases and J by 3 bases, with 10 bases between them. The CDR3 is 14 amino acids. CDR3 in DNA: TGTGCCAGCAGTTCGGGACAACACAATCAGCCCCAGCATTTT. As protein: CASSSGQHNQPQHF.

Here the CDR3 DNA reads TGTGCCAGCAGTTACCAAGAGGGATACAATGGCTACACCTTC. Amino acids: CASSYQEGYNGYTF. The chain recombines TRBV6-5 with TRBJ1-2; D not resolved. The germline V gene encodes CDR1 MNHEY and CDR2 SVGAGI. The V and J ends lost 2 bases and 6 bases respectively, with 13 bases between them. This CDR3 contains 14 residues.

This chain links TRBV19 with TRBJ2-7, with 9 bases identical to TRBD2. Trimming at V came to 3 bases and at J to 0 bases, leaving 6 bases not matched to a gene. Germline V CDR1 and CDR2: LNHDA, SQIVND (reference sequence). The CDR3 has 16 residues. CDR3 sequence reads: CASSMTSGFSSYEQYF. Written as DNA, the CDR3 is TGTGCCAGTAGTATGACTAGCGGTTTTAGCTCCTACGAGCAGTACTTC.

This clone was found once. The chain is built from TRBV11-3 and TRBJ2-7, with 12 bases identical to TRBD2. Germline loops: CDR1 SGHNT, CDR2 YENEEA. The CDR3 has 15 amino acids. V dropped 2 bases and J dropped 5; count of bases not matched to a gene: 4. The DNA of the CDR3 is TGTGCCAGCAGCTTAAGACTAGCGGGGGTCCACGAGCAGTACTTC. Encoded protein: CASSLRLAGVHEQYF.

The chain links TRBV4-1 to TRBJ1-1; TRBD1 might be the D (5 bases). The CDR3 extends over 13 amino acids. Germline V gives CDR1 MGHRA, CDR2 YSYEKL. Trimming stripped 3 bases from V and 4 bases from J, with 9 bases between. The CDR3 nucleotides are TGCGCCAGCAGCCAGGCAGGGCGCACTGAAGCTTTCTTT. Its translation: CASSQAGRTEAFF.

The V and J genes are TRBV2 and TRBJ1-2, with D perhaps TRBD1 (6 bases). V gave up 6 bases and J gave up 7 bases, with 15 bases separating them. This CDR3 comprises 13 residues. The germline V gene encodes CDR1 SNHLY and CDR2 FYNNEI. The CDR3 nucleotides are TGTGCCAGCAGCAGGGGTCCTATGGGTGGCTACACCTTC. Encoded protein: CASSRGPMGGYTF. The full variable domain, completed using reference TRBV2 and TRBJ1-2, is EPEVTQTPSHQVTQMGQEVILRCVPISNHLYFYWYRQILGQKVEFLVSFYNNEISEKSEIFDDQFSVERPDGSNFTLKIRSTKLEDSAMYFCASSRGPMGGYTFGSGTRLTVV.

This sequence joins TRBV6-5 and TRBJ2-3; 9 positions agree with TRBD1. This CDR3 region has 15 residues. The V segment lost 4 bases and the J segment 0 bases; nucleotides outside the gene matches: 2. Germline values: CDR1 MNHEY, CDR2 SVGAGI. The DNA for the CDR3 is TGTGCCAGCAGTTGGACAGGGGCCAGCACAGATACGCAGTATTTT. Translating gives CASSWTGASTDTQYF.

The V and J genes are TRBV28 and TRBJ2-5; D may be TRBD1 (6 bases). The CDR3 contains 14 residues. Trimming stripped 7 bases from V and 0 bases from J, with 12 bases between. Germline CDR1 reads MDHEN; CDR2 reads SYDVKM. This CDR3 is CASNRDKNQETQYF. CDR3 sequence (DNA): TGTGCCAGCAACCGGGACAAGAACCAAGAGACCCAGTACTTC.

The V gene is TRBV29-1, the J gene TRBJ2-7, with TRBD1 matching 7 bases. Germline V gene data show CDR1 as SQVTM and CDR2 as ANQGSEA. The ends lost 2 bases at V and 5 bases at J; junction bases unmatched: 9. The CDR3 spans 14 residues. The CDR3 sequence is CSVEPTGIKNEQYF. CDR3 DNA sequence: TGCAGCGTTGAACCGACAGGGATCAAGAACGAGCAGTACTTC.

The chain uses TRBV9 and TRBJ1-6; 10 nucleotides align to TRBD1. Germline CDR1 is SGDLS and CDR2 is YYNGEE. The CDR3 spans 16 residues. Trimming cost V 2 bases and J 9 bases; bases outside gene matches: 8. The CDR3 bases are TGTGCCAGCAGCGTGGGGACAGGGGCTCGGGGTTCACCCCTCCACTTT. Translation gives CASSVGTGARGSPLHF. The full variable domain, completed using reference TRBV9 and TRBJ1-6, is DSGVTQTPKHLITATGQRVTLRCSPRSGDLSVYWYQQSLDQGLQFLIQYYNGEERAKGNILERFSAQQFPDLHSELNLSSLELGDSALYFCASSVGTGARGSPLHFGNGTRLTVT.

This chain links TRBV6-1 with TRBJ2-6, with D maybe TRBD2 (6 bases). Germline values: CDR1 MNHNS, CDR2 SASEGT. The germline V and J ends were trimmed by 4 bases and 1 base, with 14 bases remaining between them. The CDR3 is 17 residues long. CDR3 nucleotides: TGTGCCAGCAGTGGGGGTAGAGGAGGGTCTGGGGCCAACGTCCTGACTTTC. It codes for CASSGGRGGSGANVLTF.

V is TRBV5-1 and J is TRBJ1-2, with no clear D. The CDR3 is made up of 15 amino acids. Germline lookup yields CDR1 SGHRS and CDR2 YFSETQ. Trimming removed 4 bases at V and 2 bases at J, with 15 bases between. CDR3 in amino acids: CASSQYRTGNYGYTF. The CDR3 DNA follows: TGCGCCAGCAGCCAATACCGGACGGGGAACTATGGCTACACCTTC. The full variable domain, in which reference TRBV5-1 and TRBJ1-2 provide the parts outside the CDR3, is KAGVTQTPRYLIKTRGQQVTLSCSPISGHRSVSWYQQTPGQGLQFLFEYFSETQRNKGNFPGRFSGRQFSNSRSEMNVSTLELGDSALYLCASSQYRTGNYGYTFGSGTRLTVV.

The chain employs TRBV4-1 and TRBJ1-1; no reliable D call. V lost 2 bases and J 3 bases, leaving 7 bases between the germline ends. CDR1 MGHRA and CDR2 YSYEKL come from the germline V gene. This CDR3 has 13 amino acids. CDR3 loop: CASSQFLHTEAFF. The CDR3 DNA follows: TGCGCCAGCAGCCAATTTCTCCACACTGAAGCTTTCTTT.

The chain combines TRBV21-1 with TRBJ2-2; TRBD2 reflects the table's D call only, with no check against the DNA. TRBV21-1 is shown as a pseudogene. The CDR3 is 14 residues long. CDR3 amino acids: CARPREWRTGELFF. The CDR3, as DNA: TGTGCCAGACCCCGGGAGTGGCGCACCGGGGAGCTGTTTTTT.